The 16 T cell receptor beta chains below all came from one sample that was sequenced in a study of response to subunit inactivated influenza vaccine. TCRdb re-called the RT-PCR reads with MiXCR, one entry per CDR3 protein. Among about 800,000 distinct CDR3 sequences listed, about 20% were seen once. Source: PBMCs from blood, taken roughly 5 days after vaccination. The receptor source for this set is a man between 45 and 60 years old who received an inactivated influenza vaccine.

Only a few counts were recorded for this clonotype. The chain links TRBV10-3 to TRBJ2-3; weak D call: TRBD2 (6 bases). This CDR3 spans 14 amino acids. CDR1 is ENHRY and CDR2 is SYGVKD in the germline V gene. Trimming removed 9 bases from V and 5 bases from J, with 18 bases in between. CDR3: CAMGRRGIEDTQYF. The CDR3 bases are TGTGCCATGGGTCGACGGGGGATAGAAGATACGCAGTATTTT.

J is TRBJ2-5 and V is TRBV18, with a tentative D call TRBD2 (5 bases). The CDR3 consists of 16 residues. Germline V gene sequence: CDR1 KGHSH, CDR2 LQKENI. V shed 2 bases and J shed 5 bases, with 18 bases lying between them. As DNA, the CDR3 is TGTGCCAGCTCACCATATTCAGGACTTAGCCTGGAGACCCAGTACTTC. Translation gives CASSPYSGLSLETQYF. Combining the CDR3 with reference TRBV18 and TRBJ2-5 gives the whole variable domain NAGVMQNPRHLVRRRGQEARLRCSPMKGHSHVYWYRQLPEEGLKFMVYLQKENIIDESGMPKERFSAEFPKEGPSILRIQQVVRGDSAAYFCASSPYSGLSLETQYFGPGTRLLVL.

The genes are TRBV3-1 and TRBJ2-7; D gene uncertain. V was clipped by 2 bases and J by 7 bases, with 9 bases between them. Per germline, CDR1 LGHDT and CDR2 YNNKEL (reference sequence). The CDR3 length is 12 residues. CDR3: CASSQNTGEQYF. The CDR3 DNA is TGTGCCAGCAGCCAAAACACCGGGGAGCAGTACTTC.

This chain connects TRBV28 to TRBJ2-7; no reliable D call. Trimming shortened V by 2 bases and J by 2 bases, and 10 bases separated the two germline ends. Germline V gene data show CDR1 as MDHEN and CDR2 as SYDVKM. The CDR3 has 14 amino acids. CDR3: CASSLDWVTYEQYF. CDR3 in DNA: TGTGCCAGCAGTTTAGATTGGGTTACCTACGAGCAGTACTTC.

The gene calls are TRBV7-9 and TRBJ2-3; TRBD1 matches 7 bases. The germline gives CDR1 SEHNR, CDR2 FQNEAQ (reference sequence). The CDR3 has 13 residues. V lost 5 bases, J lost 11 bases, and 10 bases stayed unmatched. In nucleotides, the CDR3 is TGTGCCAGCAGCGTACAGGGGTGGATTGGGCAGTATTTT. It yields the protein CASSVQGWIGQYF.

This clonotype was found a few times. The V and J genes are TRBV20-1 and TRBJ1-3, with D hard to call. This CDR3 has 15 residues. Germline values: CDR1 DFQATT, CDR2 SNEGSKA (reference sequence). The V gene lost 3 bases and the J gene lost 0 bases, with 12 bases spanning the gap. CDR3 in amino acids: CSASMLVYSGNTIYF. CDR3 in DNA: TGCAGTGCTAGTATGCTGGTATACTCTGGAAACACCATATATTTT.

This clonotype was seen a handful of times. The CDR3 sequence is CASSQNTGGGETQYF. CDR3 nucleotides: TGTGCCAGCAGCCAGAATACAGGGGGGGGGGAGACCCAGTACTTC. The chain is built from TRBV12-3 or TRBV12-4 and TRBJ2-5; TRBD1 might be the D (8 bases). V lost 6 bases to trimming and J lost 5 bases, with 19 bases between them. The CDR3 has 15 amino acids.

This chain uses TRBV7-8 with TRBJ2-1; TRBD2 matches 10 bases. Germline CDR1 is SGHVS and CDR2 is FQNEAQ. V trimming: 3 bases; J trimming: 10 bases; junction bases outside the gene matches: 12. The CDR3 runs 16 residues. This CDR3 reads CASSLTAGGRSGEQFF. CDR3 DNA sequence: TGTGCCAGCAGCTTGACAGCGGGGGGGAGGTCCGGGGAGCAGTTCTTC.

The chain combines TRBV6-2 or TRBV6-3 with TRBJ2-1, with 11 bases aligning to TRBD2. V shed 6 bases, J shed 8 bases, and the junction held 9 bases outside the gene matches. CDR1 MNHEY and CDR2 SVGEGT come from the germline V gene. This CDR3 is built from 15 residues. Written as DNA, the CDR3 is TGTGCCAGCAGCCGTAGCGGGAGGGGAACTCATGAGCAGTTCTTC. It is translated as CASSRSGRGTHEQFF.

The CDR3 loop is CASSPGLGYTF. For the CDR3, the DNA is TGTGCCAGCAGTCCGGGACTTGGCTACACCTTC. The J gene is TRBJ1-2, the V gene TRBV12-3 or TRBV12-4; maybe TRBD1 (5 bases). Trimming cost V 5 bases and J 7 bases, with 8 bases left between them. The CDR3 consists of 11 residues.

The chain joins TRBV7-2 to TRBJ1-2, with D perhaps matching TRBD1 (5 bases). CDR1 and CDR2 from the germline V gene are SGHTA and FQGNSA. Trimming removed 3 bases at V and 4 bases at J, with 12 bases between. This CDR3 is built from 14 residues. The CDR3 nucleotides are TGTGCCAGCAGCTTGGGGCCGAGAAGCTATGGCTACACCTTC. Translating gives CASSLGPRSYGYTF.

The J gene is TRBJ2-1, the V gene TRBV25-1; 11 bases match TRBD2. This CDR3 comprises 15 residues. The V gene's germline CDR1 is MGHDK and CDR2 SYGVNS. J gave up 6 bases and V 7 bases, and 8 bases lay outside the gene matches. CDR3 in amino acids: CASIDSGRALNEQFF. The CDR3 nucleotides are TGTGCCAGCATTGATAGCGGGAGGGCTCTCAATGAGCAGTTCTTC.

The sample holds many counts of this clonotype. At one end, the junction sequence differs from germline, possibly due to a read error. The chain is built from TRBV12-3 or TRBV12-4 and TRBJ2-7; 9 bases fit TRBD2. The CDR3 has 14 residues. The CDR3 coding sequence is TGTGCCAGCAGTCTAGCGGGACCTACGTACGAGCAGTACTTC. This sequence encodes CASSLAGPTYEQYF.

The rearrangement joins TRBV4-2 to TRBJ1-5, with D perhaps TRBD1 (5 bases). V lost 0 bases to trimming and J lost 1 base, with 13 bases between them. Per germline, CDR1 LGHNA and CDR2 YNFKEQ. The CDR3 length is 17 residues. The CDR3 DNA sequence: TGTGCCAGCAGCCAAGATTGGGGCGGGTCAAGCAATCAGCCCCAGCATTTT. Protein sequence: CASSQDWGGSSNQPQHF.

The gene calls are TRBV20-1 and TRBJ2-3; TRBD2 aligns across 8 bases. This CDR3 contains 14 residues. CDR1 DFQATT and CDR2 SNEGSKA come from the germline V gene (reference sequence). The J segment lost 0 bases and the V segment lost 5 bases, leaving 4 bases of the junction unmatched. Written as DNA, the CDR3 is TGCAGTGCTTCCTCGGGGGGGAGCACAGATACGCAGTATTTT. Its protein is CSASSGGSTDTQYF.

The CDR3 sequence: CAWSVKGTREAYEQYF. CDR3 DNA sequence: TGTGCCTGGAGTGTAAAGGGGACGCGGGAGGCCTACGAGCAGTACTTC. This chain links TRBV30 with TRBJ2-7; 8 nucleotides line up with TRBD2. This CDR3 spans 16 amino acids. The junction had 9 bases not matched to a gene; V was cut back by 0 bases and J by 2 bases. The germline V gene encodes CDR1 GTSNPN and CDR2 SVGIG (reference sequence).